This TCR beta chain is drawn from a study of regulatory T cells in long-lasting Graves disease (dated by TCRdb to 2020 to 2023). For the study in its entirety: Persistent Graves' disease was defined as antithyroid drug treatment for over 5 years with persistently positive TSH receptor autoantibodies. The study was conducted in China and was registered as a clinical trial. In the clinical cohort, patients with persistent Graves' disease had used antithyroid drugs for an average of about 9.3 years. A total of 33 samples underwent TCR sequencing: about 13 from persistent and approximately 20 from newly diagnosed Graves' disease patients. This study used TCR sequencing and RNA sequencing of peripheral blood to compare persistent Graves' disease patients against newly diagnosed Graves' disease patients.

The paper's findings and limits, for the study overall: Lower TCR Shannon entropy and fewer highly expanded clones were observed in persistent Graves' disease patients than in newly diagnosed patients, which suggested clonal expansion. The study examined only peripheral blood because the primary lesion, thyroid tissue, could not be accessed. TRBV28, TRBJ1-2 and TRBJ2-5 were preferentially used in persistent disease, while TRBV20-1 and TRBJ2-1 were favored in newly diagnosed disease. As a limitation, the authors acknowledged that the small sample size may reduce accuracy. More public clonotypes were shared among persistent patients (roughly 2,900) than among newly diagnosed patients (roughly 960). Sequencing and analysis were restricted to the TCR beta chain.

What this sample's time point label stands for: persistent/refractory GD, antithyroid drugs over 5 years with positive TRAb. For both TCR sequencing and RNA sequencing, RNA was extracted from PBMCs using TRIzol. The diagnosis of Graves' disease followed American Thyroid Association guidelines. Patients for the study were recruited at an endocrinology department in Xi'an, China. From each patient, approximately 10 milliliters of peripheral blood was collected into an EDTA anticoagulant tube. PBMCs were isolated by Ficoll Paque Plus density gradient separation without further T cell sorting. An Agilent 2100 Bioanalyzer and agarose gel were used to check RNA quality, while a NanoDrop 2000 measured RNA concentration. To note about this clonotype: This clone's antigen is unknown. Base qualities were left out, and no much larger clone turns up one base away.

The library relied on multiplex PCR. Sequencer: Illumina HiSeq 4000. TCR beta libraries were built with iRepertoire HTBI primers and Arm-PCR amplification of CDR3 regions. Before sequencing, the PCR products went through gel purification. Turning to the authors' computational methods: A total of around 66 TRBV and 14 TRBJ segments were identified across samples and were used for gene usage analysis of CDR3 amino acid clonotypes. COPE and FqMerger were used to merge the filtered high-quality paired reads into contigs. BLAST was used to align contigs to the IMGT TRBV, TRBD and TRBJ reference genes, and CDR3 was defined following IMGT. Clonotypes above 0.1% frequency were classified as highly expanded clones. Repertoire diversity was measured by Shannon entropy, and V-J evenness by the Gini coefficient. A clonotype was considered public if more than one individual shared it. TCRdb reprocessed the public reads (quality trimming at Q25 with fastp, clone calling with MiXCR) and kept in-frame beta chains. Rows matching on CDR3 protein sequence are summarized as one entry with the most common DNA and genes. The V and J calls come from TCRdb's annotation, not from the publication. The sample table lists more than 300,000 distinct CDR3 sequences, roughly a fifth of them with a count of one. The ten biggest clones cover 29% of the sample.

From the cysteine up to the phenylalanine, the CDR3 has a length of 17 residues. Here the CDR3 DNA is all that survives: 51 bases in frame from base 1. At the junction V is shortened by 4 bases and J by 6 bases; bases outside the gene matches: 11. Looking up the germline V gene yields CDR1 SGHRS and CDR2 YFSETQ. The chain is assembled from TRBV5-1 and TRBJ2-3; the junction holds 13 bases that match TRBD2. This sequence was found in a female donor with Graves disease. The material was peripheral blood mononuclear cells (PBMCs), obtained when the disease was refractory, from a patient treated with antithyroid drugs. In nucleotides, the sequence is TGCGCCAGCAGCAAAGATGGACTAGCGGGAGTTGTGGATACGCAGTATTTT. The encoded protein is CASSKDGLAGVVDTQYF.